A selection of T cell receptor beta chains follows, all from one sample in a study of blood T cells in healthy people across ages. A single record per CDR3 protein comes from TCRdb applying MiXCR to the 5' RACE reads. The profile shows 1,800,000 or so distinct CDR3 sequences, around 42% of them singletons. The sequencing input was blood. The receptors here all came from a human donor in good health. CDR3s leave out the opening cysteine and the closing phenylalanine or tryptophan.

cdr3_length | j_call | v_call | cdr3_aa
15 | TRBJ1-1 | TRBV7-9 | ASRVGGRSLTNTEAF
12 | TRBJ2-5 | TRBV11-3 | TSSLVGFQETQY
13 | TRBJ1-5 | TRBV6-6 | ASSSDPYSNQPQH
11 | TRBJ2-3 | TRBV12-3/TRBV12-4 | ASSKQVTDTQY
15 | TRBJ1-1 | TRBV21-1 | ASSPHSTRGQGSEAF
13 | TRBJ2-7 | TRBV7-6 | ASSFIGTGRHEQY
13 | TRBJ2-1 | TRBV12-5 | ASGPGQTSYHEQF
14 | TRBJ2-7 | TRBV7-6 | ASSLGHRTTGEEQY
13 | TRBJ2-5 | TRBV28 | ASSLLLGGGETQY
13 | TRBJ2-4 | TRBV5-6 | ASSFRTLAKNIQY
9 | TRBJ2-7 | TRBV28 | ARRYREEQY
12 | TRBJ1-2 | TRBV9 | ASSALTGGNGYT
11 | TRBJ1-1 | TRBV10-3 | AIKWSENTEAF
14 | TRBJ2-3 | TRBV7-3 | TSSLFPAGGPDTQY
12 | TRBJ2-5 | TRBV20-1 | SARKQVSQETQY
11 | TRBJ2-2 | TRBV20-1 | SARETNTGELF
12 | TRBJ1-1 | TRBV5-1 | ASSPAPANTEAF
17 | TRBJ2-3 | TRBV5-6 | ASSLFLARERISTDTQY
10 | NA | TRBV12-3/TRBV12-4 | ASLGTSYEQY
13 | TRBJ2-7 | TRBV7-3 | ASSLQSGNSNEQY
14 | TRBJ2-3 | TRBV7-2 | ASSLDSQTTTDTQY
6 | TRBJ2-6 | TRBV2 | ASSKGT